This TCR beta chain emerged from a study of T cell repertoires in ileal Crohn's disease. V lost 0 bases and J lost 0, with 8 bases in between. Germline values: CDR1 WSHSY, CDR2 SAAADI. This CDR3 is 16 amino acids long. TCRdb's copy holds only in-frame clones and misses some; the assay was immunoSEQ multiplex PCR. The table lists some 5,100 clones, 75% to 90% of them singletons. This rearrangement joins TRBV10-2 to TRBJ1-4; no clear D gene. The sequencing input was ileal tissue. The source of this sequence is an adult with Crohn's disease. The CDR3 nucleotides read TGCGCCAGCAGTGAGTCCTCCTCTGCAACTAATGAAAAACTGTTTTTT. Residues: CASSESSSATNEKLFF.